The 14 T cell receptor beta chains below all came from one sample that was sequenced in a study of blood T cell repertoires in COVID-19. TCRdb's copy holds only in-frame clones and misses some; the assay was immunoSEQ multiplex PCR. The sample gives roughly 180,000 clones, roughly 84% of which show up once; 18% is in the top ten. Sequenced: PBMCs or T cells enriched from blood (not recorded which). These receptors were obtained from a man in his 60s who had recovered from COVID-19.

The chain employs TRBV6-6 and TRBJ2-5; TRBD2 agrees at 7 bases. V shed 6 bases, J shed 5 bases, and the junction held 9 bases outside the gene matches. CDR3 length: 14 amino acids. Germline lookup yields CDR1 MNHNY and CDR2 SVGAGI (reference sequence). In DNA form, the CDR3 reads TGTGCCAGCAGATTACCGGGACTATACGAGACCCAGTACTTC. Translating gives CASRLPGLYETQYF.

The rearrangement links TRBV10-3 to TRBJ2-5, with 11 positions matching TRBD2. The germline gives CDR1 ENHRY, CDR2 SYGVKD. There are 16 residues in the CDR3. V was clipped by 2 bases and J by 5 bases; unmatched bases: 7. This CDR3 reads CAISEGSSGRSETQYF. The CDR3 nucleotides are TGTGCCATCAGTGAGGGGTCTAGCGGGAGGTCTGAGACCCAGTACTTC.

Written as DNA, the CDR3 is TGCGCCAGCAGCATCGCACCGGGACAGGGTAAAGCCGAGCAGTACTTC. It codes for CASSIAPGQGKAEQYF. The V and J genes are TRBV5-1 and TRBJ2-7, with 9 positions matching TRBD1. CDR3 length: 16 amino acids. Germline-derived CDR1 and CDR2 are SGHRS and YFSETQ. V lost 4 bases to trimming and J lost 6 bases; unmatched junction nucleotides: 14.

The J gene is TRBJ1-4, the V gene TRBV28; TRBD1 might be the D (5 bases). The CDR3 loop spans 12 amino acids. V was cut by 10 bases and J by 2 bases, with 8 bases left in between. Germline V CDR1 and CDR2: MDHEN, SYDVKM. CDR3 DNA sequence: TGTGCCACCAAGGGGACTAATGAAAAACTGTTTTTT. Translated, it gives CATKGTNEKLFF.

This sequence joins TRBV28 and TRBJ1-5; D is perhaps TRBD1 (5 bases). V lost 5 bases, J lost 0 bases, and 17 bases lay in between. Germline V lookup: CDR1 MDHEN, CDR2 SYDVKM. This CDR3 has 17 amino acids. CDR3 in DNA: TGTGCCAGCAGTCCAAGACAGAGCGGGAATAGCAATCAGCCCCAGCATTTT. Translating it yields CASSPRQSGNSNQPQHF.

The V call is TRBV16, the J call TRBJ1-4; D is unresolved. Germline CDR1 is KGHSY and CDR2 is FQNENV. CDR3 size: 17 residues. Trimming pared 1 base from V and 3 bases from J, leaving 15 bases between. DNA for the CDR3: TGTGCCAGCAGCCAATGGAATGGAGGCTTTGCTAATGAAAAACTGTTTTTT. The encoded protein is CASSQWNGGFANEKLFF.

This clone was found once. This chain joins TRBV7-9 and TRBJ1-1; possibly TRBD1 for D (5 bases). The CDR3 is made up of 14 amino acids. Trimming took 2 bases from V and 1 from J, leaving 8 bases between them. Germline lookup yields CDR1 SEHNR and CDR2 FQNEAQ (reference sequence). In nucleotides, the CDR3 is TGTGCCAGCAGCTTAATCCAGGGGAACACTGAAGCTTTCTTT. Encoded protein: CASSLIQGNTEAFF.

As to this clone: Other DNA sequences of this sample code for an identical CDR3. The chain recombines TRBV6-5 with TRBJ1-5; unclear D gene. The CDR3 has 14 residues. Germline lookup yields CDR1 MNHEY and CDR2 SVGAGI. V gave up 0 bases and J gave up 4 bases, with 7 bases separating them. The CDR3 DNA reads as TGTGCCAGCAGTTACTCTGGAGGGAATCAGCCCCAGCATTTT. Protein product: CASSYSGGNQPQHF.

The rearrangement joins TRBV10-2 to TRBJ2-1; 14 bases line up with TRBD2. J was trimmed by 5 bases and V by 8 bases; bases with no gene match: 2. The CDR3 spans 14 residues. Germline V lookup: CDR1 WSHSY, CDR2 SAAADI. The CDR3 is CASGTSGSHNEQFF. The CDR3 DNA reads as TGCGCCAGCGGGACTAGCGGGAGTCACAATGAGCAGTTCTTC.

The rearrangement uses TRBV11-3 and TRBJ2-2; the match to TRBD1 covers 12 bases. J was trimmed by 7 bases and V by 5 bases; bases with no gene match: 5. The CDR3 sequence is 15 residues long. Germline values: CDR1 SGHNT, CDR2 YENEEA. The DNA for the CDR3 is TGTGCCAGCAGCGCGGGACAGGGGGCCGGCGGGGAGCTGTTTTTT. It translates to CASSAGQGAGGELFF.

The V gene is TRBV5-1, the J gene TRBJ1-3; possibly TRBD1 for D (5 bases). The CDR3 length is 16 residues. Trimming pared 0 bases from V and 2 bases from J, leaving 12 bases between. Germline V gives CDR1 SGHRS, CDR2 YFSETQ. In DNA form, the CDR3 reads TGCGCCAGCAGCTTGGGGGGGGTCGAGGCTGGAAACACCATATATTTT. Its translation is CASSLGGVEAGNTIYF. Drawing the rest from reference TRBV5-1 and TRBJ1-3, the complete variable domain is KAGVTQTPRYLIKTRGQQVTLSCSPISGHRSVSWYQQTPGQGLQFLFEYFSETQRNKGNFPGRFSGRQFSNSRSEMNVSTLELGDSALYLCASSLGGVEAGNTIYFGEGSWLTVV.

The V and J genes are TRBV27 and TRBJ2-1, with 11 bases that match TRBD2. This CDR3 comprises 15 residues. Per the germline V gene, CDR1 is MNHEY and CDR2 is SMNVEV (reference sequence). J gave up 7 bases and V 4 bases, and 6 bases lay outside the gene matches. The CDR3 here is CASSSISGGANEQFF. The CDR3 DNA reads as TGTGCCAGCAGTTCGATTAGCGGGGGGGCGAATGAGCAGTTCTTC.

The rearrangement uses TRBV19 and TRBJ1-1, with TRBD1 as a possible D gene (6 bases). The CDR3 contains 15 residues. V gave up 1 base and J gave up 8 bases, with 17 bases separating them. Germline V gives CDR1 LNHDA, CDR2 SQIVND (reference sequence). In nucleotides, the CDR3 is TGTGCCAGTAGTATAGGACAGGCCGCCCTCAACGAAGCTTTCTTT. Amino acids: CASSIGQAALNEAFF.

The genes are TRBV14 and TRBJ2-1, with TRBD2 matching 13 bases. Germline V CDR1 and CDR2: SGHDN, FVKESK. The CDR3 covers 15 residues. Losses at the gene ends were 4 bases for V and 7 bases for J; bases not matched to a gene: 4. The CDR3 sequence is CASSPRTSGRNEQFF. CDR3 in DNA: TGTGCCAGCAGCCCCCGGACTAGCGGGAGAAATGAGCAGTTCTTC. Complete variable domain (other parts from reference TRBV14 and TRBJ2-1): EAGVTQFPSHSVIEKGQTVTLRCDPISGHDNLYWYRRVMGKEIKFLLHFVKESKQDESGMPNNRFLAERTGGTYSTLKVQPAELEDSGVYFCASSPRTSGRNEQFFGPGTRLTVL.